This T cell receptor beta chain was retrieved from a study of PD-1 blockade in classical Hodgkin lymphoma. Study-wide results and limits: Baseline diversity was lower in partial responders and progressors than complete responders. What caused the repertoire differences, perhaps disease activity or prior therapy, remains undefined. In newly diagnosed patients, baseline TCR diversity was reportedly below that of healthy donors.

Noted time point: cycle 4 day 1 (C4D1), after less than 7 weeks of nivolumab. With no exception, relapse followed autologous stem cell transplantation in all patients, and brentuximab vedotin exposure varied. Profiled with immunoSEQ multiplex PCR; TCRdb holds only in-frame clones, not every one. In the table there are about 90,000 clones, 90% of which are singletons. With regard to this clone: Its antigen is as yet unknown.

The sequenced sample was peripheral blood mononuclear cells (PBMCs), obtained before the fourth cycle of nivolumab. This TCR was sampled from a human donor with classical Hodgkin lymphoma.

The CDR3 sequence is CASSSLGGWYQETQYF. For the CDR3, the DNA is TGTGCCAGCAGCTCCCTCGGTGGTTGGTACCAAGAGACCCAGTACTTC. This rearrangement joins TRBV11-2 to TRBJ2-5; D ambiguous. The V and J ends lost 4 bases and 0 bases respectively, with 15 bases between them. This CDR3 is built from 16 residues. The germline V gene encodes CDR1 SGHAT and CDR2 FQNNGV.